Given below is one TCR beta chain in context. This clone has more than one count but fewer than ten. No cognate antigen has been identified for it. No base quality values were provided; no much bigger clone lies one nucleotide off. Each donor gave one peripheral blood draw, averaging about 100 mL, which was collected into heparinised tubes. Using a panel that included CD45RO, CCR7, CD25, CD127, CD95 and CD27, naive, central memory, regulatory and stem cell-like memory CD4+ T cells were sorted on a BD FACSAria II. Every sorted population had a purity above 98%. PBMCs were isolated immediately by Lymphoprep density gradient centrifugation and stained directly without culture. So that batch effects would be minimized, each experiment stained and sorted samples in pairs, pairing one healthy donor with one patient. The record originates from a study of beta chain features in type 1 diabetes (dated by TCRdb to 2016 to 2019). In terms of the full investigation: Patients and healthy donors did not differ in mean age, gender distribution, total cell number or subset yield. A total of 85 million to 140 million sorted cells were examined across all samples, and a strong correlation was observed between cell number per subset and RNA yield. In the study, TCRB repertoires of sorted circulating CD4+ T cell subsets from recently diagnosed type 1 diabetes patients were compared with those of matched healthy donors. Whereas all 30 or so donors provided naive and central memory subsets, regulatory and stem cell-like memory subsets were isolated from just 8 patients and roughly 8 healthy donors.

V lost 8 bases and J lost 7 bases, and the count of bases not matched to a germline gene is 8. Taken from cysteine to phenylalanine, the CDR3 has 13 residues. The retained sequence is limited to the CDR3, 39 bases, with the frame set at the first base. Based on the germline V gene (reference sequence), the CDR1 and CDR2 sequences are GTSNPN and SVGIG. The entire amount of isolated RNA was reverse transcribed using the High Capacity cDNA Reverse Transcription Kit, so the sequenced TCRB transcripts were expressed ones. Naive, central memory and regulatory T cell samples underwent deep immunoSEQ sequencing, averaging about 3.3 million total reads per sample. Sorted cells were lysed in RLT buffer, and RNA was extracted using DNase-treated RNeasy Micro or Mini kits according to cell number. To prevent cross-contamination, every cell subset was processed on its own, while patient and healthy donor samples were processed together. The immunoSEQ multiplex PCR was used to amplify TCRB sequences from cDNA, generating 87-bp fragments that spanned the CDR3 region. Sequencing of the amplicons was done on the Illumina HiSeq platform. The original pipeline was this. PCR bias was corrected computationally using synthetic template baselines, and reads within Hamming distance 2 were collapsed, with unmergeable singletons discarded. By aligning reads against IMGT, V, D and J genes, CDR3 length, and insertions or deletions at six rearrangement sites were assigned. Within each subset, clonotype counts were normalized to the number of sorted cells before true diversity and Gini coefficients were calculated with the tcR R package. Repertoire sharing was quantified using the overlap coefficient calculated on TCRB nucleotide sequences. Out-of-frame TCRB sequences from naive cells were analyzed as a proxy for the pre-selection repertoire. TCRdb took this table from immuneACCESS and kept in-frame rearrangements with V and J called. Such tables lack part of the clones; where checked against another copy, unresolved V genes explain under half of the gap, and the rest is unexplained. The V and J calls and the clone size are those of that table, but D and trimming were determined from the DNA. For this sample the table gives about 300,000 clones, of which about 13% were detected only once. The top ten clones comprise 0.015% of the sample.

Overall results and qualifications from the work: Because cDNA was sequenced instead of genomic DNA, highly expressing activated cells could be over-represented, though the groups showed no difference in activation or CD3 levels. Shorter templates might be favored by PCR, yet because patient and control samples were amplified and corrected together, any such skew would affect both groups equally. Naive, central memory and regulatory TCRB repertoires appeared to be more similar among patients than among healthy donors. Because the HLA sub-analyses included only small numbers of individuals, any influence of HLA type on TCRB rearrangement was left unresolved. A moderate but significant shortening of TCRB CDR3 length was observed in type 1 diabetes patients in all four CD4+ subsets. Patients with type 1 diabetes made fewer insertions and deleted more nucleotides at VDJ recombination sites, implying thymic rearrangement abnormalities.

The sequence came from a woman aged 18-29 years with type 1 diabetes. This chain is built from TRBV30 and TRBJ2-2, and TRBD1 matches 9 of the central bases. Sequenced input: naive CD4+ T cells from blood. In the paper's terms, the cell subset or site label means: true naive CD4+ T cells. The DNA is as follows: TGTGCCGGGGGACAGGGTCGAATCGGGGAGCTGTTTTTT. This codes for CAGGQGRIGELFF.